The 21 T cell receptor beta chains in this list originate from one sample, sequenced in a study of blood T cells in healthy people across ages. Then a second PCR, running about 6 to 12 cycles, was carried out with a sample-barcoded 5' primer and a J-beta primer mix. TCRdb re-analysed the 5' RACE reads in MiXCR, keeping a single row per CDR3 protein. Counted here are some 320,000 distinct CDR3 sequences, roughly 26% occurring once; the ten biggest clones make up about 30%. The specimen was blood. The receptors derive from a woman in her sixties or seventies in good health.

This clonotype has more than one count but fewer than ten. The chain recombines TRBV20-1 with TRBJ2-7; D gene uncertain. V was shortened by 6 bases and J by 2 bases, with 14 bases between the two germline ends. CDR3 size: 13 residues. The V gene's germline CDR1 is DFQATT and CDR2 SNEGSKA (reference sequence). The CDR3 nucleotides are TGCAGTGCCTCTTCGGACCGCACCTACGAGCAGTACTTC. Translation gives CSASSDRTYEQYF.

The chain links TRBV5-1 to TRBJ1-1, with no clear D. V was pared by 3 bases and J by 2 bases, with 11 bases between. Germline V gives CDR1 SGHRS, CDR2 YFSETQ. The CDR3 length is 14 residues. CDR3 region: CASSSTDGNTEAFF. Here the CDR3 DNA reads TGCGCCAGCAGCTCCACGGACGGTAACACTGAAGCTTTCTTT.

In this sample, this clonotype turned up many times. The chain has TRBV20-1 and TRBJ2-3; D might be TRBD2 (5 bases). CDR3 size: 14 residues. The germline gives CDR1 DFQATT, CDR2 SNEGSKA (reference sequence). The V end was cut by 7 bases, the J end by 5 bases, with 19 bases between. DNA of the CDR3: TGCAGTGGCGGAGCGACGGTACGGGGAGATACGCAGTATTTT. Translation: CSGGATVRGDTQYF.

The CDR3 sequence is CASRRPGQSHEKLFF. The CDR3 region has the DNA TGTGCCAGCAGGCGACCGGGACAGTCTCATGAAAAACTGTTTTTT. V is TRBV28 and J is TRBJ1-4; TRBD1 aligns across 7 bases. This CDR3 has 15 amino acids. The V gene's germline CDR1 is MDHEN and CDR2 SYDVKM. The V gene end was trimmed by 6 bases and the J gene end by 6 bases; junction bases not matched to a gene: 10.

The V gene is TRBV7-2, the J gene TRBJ1-3; no reliable D call. The CDR3 length is 14 residues. In germline, CDR1 is SGHTA, CDR2 FQGNSA. The V gene lost 4 bases and the J gene lost 4 bases, with 11 bases spanning the gap. CDR3 in amino acids: CASSSTSVGNTIYF. The CDR3 DNA sequence: TGTGCCAGCAGCTCGACATCTGTAGGAAACACCATATATTTT.

Regarding this clonotype: A junction end diverges from the germline sequence, so it may reflect a read error. The chain is built from TRBV12-3 or TRBV12-4 and TRBJ1-5, with 7 bases matching TRBD1. The CDR3 is made up of 14 amino acids. The CDR3 loop is CAGSRTGGNQPQHF. CDR3 nucleotide sequence: TGTGCCGGCAGCCGAACAGGGGGCAATCAGCCCCAGCATTTT.

This clonotype was detected only a few times. The CDR3 loop reads CASSDAETGRNTIYF. The CDR3 nucleotides are TGTGCCAGCAGCGACGCTGAGACAGGGAGGAACACCATATATTTT. J is TRBJ1-3 and V is TRBV12-3 or TRBV12-4, with 7 bases matching TRBD1. This CDR3 contains 15 residues. Trimming at V came to 6 bases and at J to 7 bases, leaving 12 bases not matched to a gene.

The chain combines TRBV28 with TRBJ2-5; 13 bases agree with TRBD2. Germline loops: CDR1 MDHEN, CDR2 SYDVKM. This CDR3 spans 15 amino acids. Germline trimming cut 5 bases from V and 2 bases from J; bases unmatched to any gene: 2. Here the CDR3 reads CASSGTSGEQETQYF. The CDR3 nucleotides read TGTGCCAGCAGTGGGACTAGCGGGGAGCAAGAGACCCAGTACTTC.

This clonotype has a count of ten or more. This chain links TRBV12-3 or TRBV12-4 with TRBJ1-3; possible D gene TRBD1, 5 bases. This CDR3 is 14 amino acids long. V dropped 7 bases and J dropped 2 bases, with 12 bases sitting between them. CDR3 bases: TGTGCCAGCACCCCAGGGATAGCTGGAAACACCATATATTTT. Residues: CASTPGIAGNTIYF.

V usage is TRBV6-6 and J usage is TRBJ1-6, with D possibly being TRBD1 (6 bases). The CDR3 is made up of 16 amino acids. Deletions cut 2 bases from V and 3 bases from J, with 11 bases between. Germline CDR1 and CDR2: MNHNY and SVGAGI (reference sequence). CDR3 sequence reads: CASSYAGQYYNSPLHF. The CDR3 DNA is TGTGCCAGCAGTTACGCCGGACAGTACTATAATTCACCCCTCCACTTT.

The chain employs TRBV4-3 and TRBJ1-4; no clear D. V lost 1 base and J lost 8, with 5 bases in between. CDR3 size: 12 residues. The V gene's germline CDR1 is LGHNA and CDR2 YSLEER. The CDR3, as DNA: TGCGCCAGCAGCCAAGTGGGCGAAAAACTGTTTTTT. Protein: CASSQVGEKLFF.

CDR3 sequence (DNA): TGCGCCAGCAGCCTGGTGGAGACTAGCGTGTATGAGCAGTTCTTC. This gives the protein CASSLVETSVYEQFF. The genes are TRBV5-1 and TRBJ2-1; 8 bases match TRBD2. J gave up 8 bases and V 4 bases, and 11 bases lay outside the gene matches. The CDR3 length is 15 residues. The germline V gene has CDR1 SGHRS and CDR2 YFSETQ.

In its sample, this clonotype was seen a few times. The rearrangement uses TRBV7-9 and TRBJ2-2, with D unclear. V was clipped by 2 bases and J by 5 bases, with 9 bases between them. Germline CDR1 reads SEHNR; CDR2 reads FQNEAQ (reference sequence). This CDR3 region has 14 residues. The CDR3 loop is CASSLNPPTGELFF. The CDR3 DNA is TGTGCCAGCAGCTTAAACCCGCCGACCGGGGAGCTGTTTTTT.

The chain has TRBV19 and TRBJ1-1; possibly TRBD1 for D (5 bases). The CDR3 contains 13 residues. Per germline, CDR1 LNHDA and CDR2 SQIVND (reference sequence). The ends were cut back, 1 base at V and 10 bases at J, with 13 bases in the middle. CDR3 residues: CASSIGPQGRAFF. CDR3 sequence (DNA): TGTGCCAGTAGTATAGGCCCCCAGGGAAGAGCTTTCTTT.

V and J are TRBV20-1 and TRBJ2-1; 11 bases are a match to TRBD1. The CDR3 runs to 14 residues. Germline assignment: CDR1 DFQATT and CDR2 SNEGSKA (reference sequence). The V gene end was trimmed by 3 bases and the J gene end by 8 bases; junction bases not matched to a gene: 6. CDR3 DNA sequence: TGCAGTGCTAGGCGGGACAGGGGGTTGGATGAGCAGTTCTTC. Protein product: CSARRDRGLDEQFF.

In this sample, this clonotype turned up a few times. The chain carries TRBV20-1 and TRBJ2-1; TRBD1 might be the D (6 bases). This CDR3 is 17 amino acids long. Trimming shortened V by 4 bases and J by 2 bases, and 21 bases separated the two germline ends. Germline assignment: CDR1 DFQATT and CDR2 SNEGSKA (reference sequence). The CDR3 DNA sequence: TGCAGTGCTATAGGGAATGGGGCCGGGACAACCTACAATGAGCAGTTCTTC. Translated, it gives CSAIGNGAGTTYNEQFF.

This clonotype has a handful of counts. The chain uses TRBV2 and TRBJ1-3; no clear D. The germline CDR1 and CDR2 sequences are SNHLY and FYNNEI. This CDR3 has 14 residues. Trimming pared 8 bases from V and 4 bases from J, leaving 15 bases between. CDR3 region: CASLQGRSGNTIYF. The CDR3 DNA sequence: TGTGCCAGCCTGCAAGGGAGATCCGGAAACACCATATATTTT.

A few counts support this clonotype. The chain uses TRBV7-2 and TRBJ1-1, with D maybe TRBD1 (5 bases). Germline-derived CDR1 and CDR2 are SGHTA and FQGNSA. This CDR3 has 15 residues. The V and J ends lost 5 bases and 4 bases respectively, with 17 bases between them. CDR3 in amino acids: CASSAYRSSSTEAFF. CDR3 nucleotides: TGTGCCAGCAGCGCGTACAGGAGCTCGAGCACTGAAGCTTTCTTT.

On this clonotype: Compared with germline, one end of the junction differs, possibly owing to a read error. The V gene is TRBV20-1, the J gene TRBJ2-5, with TRBD2 identical over 12 bases. The assigned J gene may be wrong: the sequence end matches TRBJ2-1 better. There are 16 residues in the CDR3. Germline assignment: CDR1 DFQATT and CDR2 SNEGSKA (reference sequence). The CDR3 sequence is CNARDYRLAGGNEQFF. In DNA, the CDR3 is TGCAATGCTAGAGATTATCGGCTAGCGGGAGGGAATGAGCAGTTCTTC.

The rearrangement uses TRBV20-1 and TRBJ2-7; 7 positions match TRBD2. Trimming cost V 8 bases and J 4 bases; bases outside gene matches: 17. The CDR3 contains 15 residues. CDR1 is DFQATT and CDR2 is SNEGSKA in the germline V gene (reference sequence). CDR3 sequence: CSTRKRREGLYEQYF. The DNA for the CDR3 is TGCAGTACCAGAAAGAGGAGGGAGGGCCTTTACGAGCAGTACTTC.

The chain joins TRBV28 to TRBJ2-2; D is unresolved. Germline CDR1 reads MDHEN; CDR2 reads SYDVKM. Trimming left V 6 bases short and J 6 bases short, with 11 bases between. CDR3 length equals 13 residues. CDR3 bases: TGTGCCAGCAGAGGACCAGGATCCGGGGAGCTGTTTTTT. Translated: CASRGPGSGELFF.